The 3 T cell receptor beta chains presented below share a single source sample, sequenced in a study of post-analysis software for immune sequencing data. Study-level results: Patients used a few TRBV segments, including TRBV5-6, TRBV5-1 and TRBV20-1, more often than controls.

No cognate antigen is known for these TCRs. cDNA libraries of TCR beta carried unique molecular identifiers. TCRdb re-analysed the PCR reads in MiXCR, keeping a single row per CDR3 protein. The sample has around 710,000 distinct CDR3 sequences, roughly 50% seen once; the top ten hold roughly 4.4%. The sample taken for sequencing was blood. Receptor source: a girl between 10 and 17 years old with multiple sclerosis.

This clonotype has a single count. The chain links TRBV30 to TRBJ1-2, with D possibly being TRBD1 (5 bases). Trimming removed 1 base from V and 4 bases from J, with 16 bases in between. This CDR3 has 15 residues. CDR1 and CDR2 (germline): GTSNPN, SVGIG (reference sequence). The CDR3 DNA follows: TGTGCCTGGAGTGGGGGCGGAGGGCGGGTCTATGGCTACACCTTC. It is translated as CAWSGGGGRVYGYTF. The full variable domain, in which reference TRBV30 and TRBJ1-2 provide the parts outside the CDR3, is SQTIHQWPATLVQPVGSPLSLECTVEGTSNPNLYWYRQAAGRGLQLLFYSVGIGQISSEVPQNLSASRPQDRQFILSSKKLLLSDSGFYLCAWSGGGGRVYGYTFGSGTRLTVV.

V gene TRBV20-1 combines with J gene TRBJ2-7; 9 bases are a match to TRBD1. Germline-derived CDR1 and CDR2 are DFQATT and SNEGSKA (reference sequence). The trim removed 4 bases at V and 5 bases at J, leaving 3 bases unmatched. CDR3 length: 12 amino acids. This CDR3 is CSAMGQGDEQYF. CDR3 DNA: TGCAGTGCTATGGGACAGGGAGACGAGCAGTACTTC.

This clonotype was picked up a small number of times. A much more abundant neighbour one base away suggests this may be a read error. V gene TRBV11-2 combines with J gene TRBJ2-5; D remains ambiguous. Germline V gene data show CDR1 as SGHAT and CDR2 as FQNNGV. Trimming removed 3 bases at V and 5 bases at J, with 10 bases between. The CDR3 extends over 13 amino acids. Here the CDR3 DNA reads TGTGCCAGCAGCTTTTTCCCCCGGGAGACCCAGTACTTC. It specifies CASSFFPRETQYF.